Below are 29 T cell receptor beta chains sequenced from a single sample in a study of early T cells in non-severe SARS-CoV-2 infection. From the 5' RACE reads, TCRdb called clonotypes with MiXCR, one entry per CDR3 protein. The sample lists 40,000 to 45,000 distinct CDR3 sequences, under 13% occurring once. Sequencing was performed on whole blood. Every receptor here comes from an adult who was a healthcare worker with PCR-confirmed SARS-CoV-2 infection or an uninfected control (not recorded which).

This chain joins TRBV29-1 and TRBJ2-3; 9 nucleotides align to TRBD1. The CDR3 contains 13 residues. Germline CDR1 is SQVTM and CDR2 is ANQGSEA. V dropped 7 bases and J dropped 3; count of bases not matched to a gene: 5. The CDR3: CSAGTGITDTQYF. The CDR3 DNA sequence: TGCAGCGCCGGGACAGGGATTACAGATACGCAGTATTTT.

The table lists this clonotype with many counts. V and J are TRBV19 and TRBJ2-1, with no clear D. V was cut by 11 bases and J by 4 bases, with 18 bases left in between. The CDR3 totals 14 residues. CDR1 and CDR2 from the germline V gene are LNHDA and SQIVND (reference sequence). The CDR3 region has the DNA TGTGCCTCATCTCCTTTAATTCGTTACAATGAGCAGTTCTTC. Its protein product is CASSPLIRYNEQFF.

The chain is built from TRBV4-3 and TRBJ1-2; a weak D match, TRBD1 (5 bases). The V and J ends lost 1 base and 2 bases respectively, with 11 bases between them. Germline V gives CDR1 LGHNA, CDR2 YSLEER. This CDR3 contains 15 residues. Written as DNA, the CDR3 is TGCGCCAGCAGCCAAGGACAGAGCTTAAACTATGGCTACACCTTC. It codes for CASSQGQSLNYGYTF.

This clonotype was counted between two and nine times. The chain recombines TRBV21-1 with TRBJ2-2. TRBV21-1 constitutes a pseudogene. The CDR3 sequence is 12 residues long. CDR3 sequence reads: CASSKPPRELFF. In DNA form, the CDR3 reads TGTGCCAGCAGCAAACCGCCCCGGGAGCTGTTTTTT.

This clonotype occurred many times. The J gene is TRBJ2-7, the V gene TRBV6-5; 9 bases align to TRBD1. V shed 10 bases and J 4 bases; nucleotides not matched to a gene: 14. The length of the CDR3 is 15 residues. Germline CDR1 MNHEY, CDR2 SVGAGI. This CDR3 is CATSAAGTGPYEQYF. CDR3 DNA: TGTGCCACCTCAGCTGCCGGGACAGGGCCTTACGAGCAGTACTTC.

This sequence joins TRBV29-1 and TRBJ2-1, with 8 bases that match TRBD1. After removal of 3 bases from V and 7 bases from J, the junction contained 5 bases not matched to a gene. Germline V CDR1 and CDR2: SQVTM, ANQGSEA. This CDR3 comprises 13 residues. The CDR3 region has the DNA TGCAGCGTTGAGGGCAGGGGGCTAAATGAGCAGTTCTTC. As protein: CSVEGRGLNEQFF.

Concerning this clonotype itself: At one boundary the junction diverges from the germline segment, which might be a read error. The chain carries TRBV27 and TRBJ1-3; 7 bases align to TRBD1. In germline, CDR1 is MNHEY, CDR2 SMNVEV (reference sequence). This CDR3 is built from 14 residues. This chain's CDR3 is CVSTAGGVGNTIHF. The CDR3, as DNA: TGTGTCAGCACTGCAGGGGGAGTTGGAAACACCATACATTTT.

The table lists this clonotype with many counts. The chain links TRBV19 to TRBJ2-3; D is unclear. In germline, CDR1 is LNHDA, CDR2 SQIVND (reference sequence). V lost 5 bases, J lost 2 bases, and 14 bases lay in between. This CDR3 spans 15 amino acids. The CDR3 coding sequence is TGTGCCAGTAGTCCCCCACCTCCATCCACAGATACGCAGTATTTT. The encoded protein is CASSPPPPSTDTQYF.

This clonotype was detected many times. The rearrangement joins TRBV11-2 to TRBJ1-5, with 8 bases lining up with TRBD1. The CDR3 totals 15 residues. V was clipped by 5 bases and J by 7 bases; unmatched bases: 10. Germline V gene lookup returns CDR1 SGHAT and CDR2 FQNNGV. The CDR3 reads CASSLTSDRGQPQHF. The CDR3 DNA follows: TGTGCCAGCAGCCTAACGTCTGACAGGGGACAGCCCCAGCATTTT.

This clonotype was counted many times. The rearrangement joins TRBV29-1 to TRBJ1-5; 7 bases agree with TRBD1. This CDR3 region has 13 residues. Germline CDR1 and CDR2: SQVTM and ANQGSEA. V trimming: 5 bases; J trimming: 6 bases; junction bases outside the gene matches: 7. The CDR3 DNA reads TGCAGCGTTCTTGTGGCAGGGGGTCAGCCCCAGCATTTT. Protein sequence: CSVLVAGGQPQHF.

A few counts support this clonotype. The chain carries TRBV10-3 and TRBJ2-5; D perhaps matches TRBD2 (6 bases). The V end was cut by 2 bases, the J end by 2 bases, with 6 bases between. This CDR3 has 13 amino acids. Germline CDR1 is ENHRY and CDR2 is SYGVKD. Written as DNA, the CDR3 is TGTGCCATCAGTGAGGGAGGGCAAGAGACCCAGTACTTC. Protein: CAISEGGQETQYF.

The table lists this clonotype with many counts. The chain uses TRBV3-1 and TRBJ1-2; D is ambiguous. Trimming pared 4 bases from V and 8 bases from J, leaving 14 bases between. CDR1 is LGHDT, CDR2 YNNKEL, per germline (reference sequence). The CDR3 length is 13 residues. The CDR3 spells CASSPKRTVGYTF. Here the CDR3 DNA reads TGTGCCAGCAGCCCTAAACGGACTGTCGGCTACACCTTC. The whole variable domain, filled in from reference TRBV3-1 and TRBJ1-2, reads DTAVSQTPKYLVTQMGNDKSIKCEQNLGHDTMYWYKQDSKKFLKIMFSYNNKELIINETVPNRFSPKSPDKAHLNLHINSLELGDSAVYFCASSPKRTVGYTFGSGTRLTVV.

V gene TRBV7-9 combines with J gene TRBJ2-5, with a tentative D call TRBD2 (6 bases). The germline V gene has CDR1 SEHNR and CDR2 FQNEAQ (reference sequence). The CDR3 runs 13 residues. Trimming left V 8 bases short and J 3 bases short, with 13 bases between. The CDR3 reads CASGSRGKETQYF. Written as DNA, the CDR3 is TGTGCCAGCGGCTCGCGGGGCAAAGAGACCCAGTACTTC.

The J gene is TRBJ1-1, the V gene TRBV12-3 or TRBV12-4; unclear D gene. This CDR3 is built from 14 residues. Trimming removed 1 base from V and 2 bases from J, with 8 bases in between. In nucleotides, the CDR3 is TGTGCCAGCAGTTTAGAAAGTAGAAACACTGAAGCTTTCTTT. This sequence encodes CASSLESRNTEAFF.

The rearrangement joins TRBV18 to TRBJ1-1; 11 nucleotides match TRBD1. This CDR3 has 16 amino acids. Germline CDR1 is KGHSH and CDR2 is LQKENI. The V gene end was trimmed by 3 bases and the J gene end by 2 bases; junction bases not matched to a gene: 5. CDR3 in DNA: TGTGCCAGCTCACCCCTCTGGACAGGGGGCAACACTGAAGCTTTCTTT. It encodes CASSPLWTGGNTEAFF.

This clonotype occurred a few times. The gene calls are TRBV19 and TRBJ1-2; 7 bases agree with TRBD1. Trimming took 4 bases from V and 1 from J; bases not matched to a gene: 6. This CDR3 has 15 residues. Germline V gene lookup returns CDR1 LNHDA and CDR2 SQIVND (reference sequence). The CDR3 DNA sequence: TGTGCCAGTAGTACCCGGGACAGAAATAACTATGGCTACACCTTC. It translates to CASSTRDRNNYGYTF.

This clonotype was counted many times. The chain employs TRBV29-1 and TRBJ2-1, with D maybe TRBD1 (6 bases). The CDR3 has 16 amino acids. Trimming removed 4 bases at V and 5 bases at J, with 21 bases between. Germline CDR1 is SQVTM and CDR2 is ANQGSEA. As DNA, the CDR3 is TGCAGCGTTGTGCCCCAGGGGTCGGTTAGAGACAATGAGCAGTTCTTC. Protein: CSVVPQGSVRDNEQFF.

At least ten counts were recorded for this clonotype. The genes are TRBV6-6 and TRBJ2-7; TRBD1 matches at 8 bases. The CDR3 contains 14 residues. Trimming at V came to 8 bases and at J to 1 base, leaving 7 bases not matched to a gene. Germline values: CDR1 MNHNY, CDR2 SVGAGI (reference sequence). The CDR3 nucleotides are TGTGCCAGCGAAAGCCGGGACAGGTCCTACGAGCAGTACTTC. As protein: CASESRDRSYEQYF.

This clonotype was counted only a few times. The rearrangement links TRBV30 to TRBJ1-5, with unresolved D. This CDR3 contains 15 residues. The V end lost 1 base, the J end lost 1 base, and 11 bases lay between the germline ends. CDR1 and CDR2 from the germline V gene are GTSNPN and SVGIG (reference sequence). The CDR3 nucleotides read TGTGCCTGGAGTGACCAGTACTCAAGCAATCAGCCCCAGCATTTT. Protein sequence: CAWSDQYSSNQPQHF.

This clonotype occurred many times. The chain couples TRBV5-1 to TRBJ2-3, with 10 nucleotides matching TRBD2. The CDR3 is 16 residues long. Losses at the gene ends were 7 bases for V and 0 bases for J; bases not matched to a gene: 8. Per the germline V gene, CDR1 is SGHRS and CDR2 is YFSETQ. The CDR3 protein is CASRPLAGASTDTQYF. In DNA, the CDR3 is TGCGCCAGCCGACCCCTAGCGGGGGCTAGCACAGATACGCAGTATTTT.

The chain has TRBV6-5 and TRBJ2-6; possibly TRBD1 for D (6 bases). The germline CDR1 and CDR2 sequences are MNHEY and SVGAGI. The CDR3 loop spans 15 amino acids. V dropped 6 bases and J dropped 2 bases, with 11 bases sitting between them. Here the CDR3 reads CASRPQGTGANVLTF. CDR3 bases: TGTGCCAGCAGGCCACAGGGAACTGGGGCCAACGTCCTGACTTTC.

The chain is built from TRBV9 and TRBJ1-3; D is possibly TRBD1 (5 bases). Germline CDR1 reads SGDLS; CDR2 reads YYNGEE. Trimming removed 4 bases at V and 4 bases at J, with 9 bases between. This CDR3 has 13 amino acids. As DNA, the CDR3 is TGTGCCAGCAGCCGGGACGGGGGAAACACCATATATTTT. Translating gives CASSRDGGNTIYF.

This clonotype was detected ten times or more. The chain joins TRBV7-9 to TRBJ2-7; possible D gene TRBD2, 5 bases. Trimming removed 5 bases at V and 9 bases at J, with 23 bases between. Germline loops: CDR1 SEHNR, CDR2 FQNEAQ (reference sequence). The CDR3 has 15 residues. The CDR3 reads CASSPRGIRGLGQYF. DNA of the CDR3: TGTGCCAGCAGCCCCCGAGGGATTCGCGGGCTTGGGCAGTACTTC.

This clonotype was seen at least ten times. The rearrangement joins TRBV18 to TRBJ1-4; no clear D. Germline V lookup: CDR1 KGHSH, CDR2 LQKENI. This CDR3 comprises 18 residues. Between the trimmed V and J ends, which lost 3 bases and 2 bases, there was a span of 19 bases. The CDR3 sequence: CASSPTQVGGITNEKLFF. The CDR3 bases are TGTGCCAGCTCACCGACCCAAGTTGGAGGGATTACTAATGAAAAACTGTTTTTT.

At least ten counts were recorded for this clonotype. The chain joins TRBV19 to TRBJ1-5, with D maybe TRBD1 (5 bases). The V end lost 8 bases, the J end lost 0 bases, and 26 bases lay between the germline ends. The CDR3 covers 19 residues. Germline V gives CDR1 LNHDA, CDR2 SQIVND (reference sequence). For the CDR3, the DNA is TGTGCCAGTGGCCCACTATATATCAGGGATCGCGGTAGCAATCAGCCCCAGCATTTT. This translates into CASGPLYIRDRGSNQPQHF. Drawing the rest from reference TRBV19 and TRBJ1-5, the complete variable domain is DGGITQSPKYLFRKEGQNVTLSCEQNLNHDAMYWYRQDPGQGLRLIYYSQIVNDFQKGDIAEGYSVSREKKESFPLTVTSAQKNPTAFYLCASGPLYIRDRGSNQPQHFGDGTRLSIL.

This clonotype was picked up many times. The chain has TRBV20-1 and TRBJ1-1; D is ambiguous. Between the trimmed V and J ends, which lost 2 bases and 5 bases, there was a span of 9 bases. CDR1 is DFQATT, CDR2 SNEGSKA, per germline (reference sequence). The CDR3 is made up of 12 amino acids. CDR3 loop: CSARIGQTEAFF. Here the CDR3 DNA reads TGCAGTGCTAGAATCGGCCAGACTGAAGCTTTCTTT.

V gene TRBV10-3 combines with J gene TRBJ2-6; 9 bases agree with TRBD1. With V trimmed by 4 bases and J by 4 bases, 2 bases remained unmatched. CDR1 ENHRY and CDR2 SYGVKD come from the germline V gene. The length of the CDR3 is 15 residues. Written as DNA, the CDR3 is TGTGCCATCAGTGGGACAGGGGACGGGGCCAACGTCCTGACTTTC. Amino acid sequence: CAISGTGDGANVLTF.

This clonotype has just a few counts. This chain links TRBV18 with TRBJ2-7, with unresolved D. Germline V gene sequence: CDR1 KGHSH, CDR2 LQKENI. This CDR3 has 13 residues. V lost 3 bases and J 5 bases, leaving 11 bases between the germline ends. Here the CDR3 DNA reads TGTGCCAGCTCACCGCCCTGGGAACACGAGCAGTACTTC. It specifies CASSPPWEHEQYF. The full variable domain, completed using reference TRBV18 and TRBJ2-7, is NAGVMQNPRHLVRRRGQEARLRCSPMKGHSHVYWYRQLPEEGLKFMVYLQKENIIDESGMPKERFSAEFPKEGPSILRIQQVVRGDSAAYFCASSPPWEHEQYFGPGTRLTVT.

This clonotype was counted once. A single base separates this from a much larger clone, so it may be a read error. The rearrangement joins TRBV7-2 to TRBJ2-7, with D possibly matching TRBD1 (6 bases). The V gene's germline CDR1 is SGHTA and CDR2 FQGNSA. The CDR3 loop spans 14 amino acids. The DNA of the CDR3 is TGTGCCAGCAGCTTCAGGACAGCCGGGTACGAGCAGTGCTTC. The encoded protein is CASSFRTAGYEQCF.